These 21 T cell receptor beta chains were sequenced from one sample in a study of blood T cell repertoires in COVID-19. The assay was immunoSEQ multiplex PCR, and TCRdb's table has in-frame clones only and misses some. The sample includes some 200,000 clones, around 90% of them seen just once. Sequencing input: peripheral blood. All receptors come from a woman between 18 and 29 years old who had recovered from COVID-19.

The chain couples TRBV19 to TRBJ1-1; TRBD1 aligns across 7 bases. With V trimmed by 4 bases and J by 0 bases, 5 bases remained unmatched. Germline CDR1 reads LNHDA; CDR2 reads SQIVND (reference sequence). This CDR3 has 15 residues. CDR3 coding DNA: TGTGCCAGTAGTAGGGGGACAGTTATGAACACTGAAGCTTTCTTT. Translating gives CASSRGTVMNTEAFF.

J is TRBJ2-5 and V is TRBV7-9; no definite D call. The V gene lost 5 bases and the J gene lost 0 bases, with 22 bases spanning the gap. CDR1 is SEHNR, CDR2 FQNEAQ, per germline (reference sequence). CDR3 size: 18 residues. Written as DNA, the CDR3 is TGTGCCAGCAGCCGGGTCGTGCTTACGGCCGTTTACCAAGAGACCCAGTACTTC. It specifies CASSRVVLTAVYQETQYF.

V gene TRBV6-2 or TRBV6-3 combines with J gene TRBJ1-6; perhaps TRBD1 as D (6 bases). The CDR3 consists of 19 residues. V was trimmed by 0 bases and J by 0 bases, leaving 15 bases between them. Germline loops: CDR1 MNHEY, CDR2 SVGEGT. CDR3 residues: CASSYSAGGRSSYNSPLHF. Written as DNA, the CDR3 is TGTGCCAGCAGTTACTCGGCGGGGGGCAGGAGCTCCTATAATTCACCCCTCCACTTT.

The V gene is TRBV11-2, the J gene TRBJ2-3; a weak D match, TRBD2 (5 bases). Germline CDR1 reads SGHAT; CDR2 reads FQNNGV. CDR3 size: 14 residues. V dropped 5 bases and J dropped 7 bases, with 16 bases sitting between them. Here the CDR3 reads CASSPDGGRNTQYF. The CDR3 DNA reads TGTGCCAGCAGCCCCGACGGCGGGCGAAATACGCAGTATTTT.

This chain links TRBV6-5 with TRBJ1-6; D is perhaps TRBD1 (5 bases). From germline, CDR1 is MNHEY and CDR2 SVGAGI. The CDR3 contains 15 residues. Trimming took 2 bases from V and 10 from J, leaving 15 bases between them. The CDR3 DNA reads TGTGCCAGCAGTTACATTGGGTGGGGCGGATCACCCCTCCACTTT. It specifies CASSYIGWGGSPLHF.

The V gene is TRBV7-2, the J gene TRBJ1-2; the match to TRBD1 covers 9 bases. This CDR3 is built from 14 residues. Germline V gene sequence: CDR1 SGHTA, CDR2 FQGNSA. V gave up 6 bases and J gave up 3 bases; unmatched junction bases: 5. In DNA, the CDR3 is TGTGCCAGCAGGACAGGGGGATCTGACTATGGCTACACCTTC. Encoded protein: CASRTGGSDYGYTF.

The J gene is TRBJ2-3, the V gene TRBV7-3; D not certain. The CDR3 length is 12 residues. V dropped 1 base and J dropped 5 bases, with 4 bases sitting between them. CDR1 is SGHTA, CDR2 FQGTGA, per germline. For the CDR3, the DNA is TGTGCCAGCAGCTTAAACAGAGATACGCAGTATTTT. This translates into CASSLNRDTQYF.

The chain links TRBV28 to TRBJ2-2; 7 positions agree with TRBD2. V lost 4 bases, J lost 5 bases, and 7 bases stayed unmatched. This CDR3 has 15 residues. From germline, CDR1 is MDHEN and CDR2 SYDVKM. The CDR3 loop reads CASSSPGLITGELFF. CDR3 DNA: TGTGCCAGCAGTTCCCCGGGACTAATAACCGGGGAGCTGTTTTTT.

The rearrangement joins TRBV9 to TRBJ2-7; weak D call: TRBD2 (6 bases). This CDR3 spans 14 amino acids. Germline CDR1 SGDLS, CDR2 YYNGEE. Trimming took 0 bases from V and 5 from J, leaving 12 bases between them. This CDR3 is CASSVAGAENEQYF. DNA of the CDR3: TGTGCCAGCAGCGTAGCGGGAGCAGAGAACGAGCAGTACTTC.

The V call is TRBV7-9, the J call TRBJ2-7; 7 nucleotides line up with TRBD2. V lost 5 bases, J lost 0 bases, and 4 bases stayed unmatched. The CDR3 is made up of 14 amino acids. CDR1 is SEHNR and CDR2 is FQNEAQ in the germline V gene (reference sequence). The CDR3 spells CASSPREISYEQYF. DNA for the CDR3: TGTGCCAGCAGCCCGCGGGAGATCTCCTACGAGCAGTACTTC.

This chain connects TRBV19 to TRBJ1-1, with a possible D match to TRBD1 (5 bases). Trimming removed 7 bases at V and 0 bases at J, with 12 bases between. The length of the CDR3 is 14 residues. Germline V gene sequence: CDR1 LNHDA, CDR2 SQIVND (reference sequence). CDR3 amino acids: CASKIQALNTEAFF. In DNA, the CDR3 is TGTGCCAGTAAGATACAGGCGCTGAACACTGAAGCTTTCTTT.

The genes are TRBV28 and TRBJ1-1, with D unresolved. V was pared by 5 bases and J by 12 bases, with 19 bases between. CDR1 is MDHEN, CDR2 SYDVKM, per germline. The CDR3 spans 13 residues. The CDR3 spells CASSPADKLSSFF. CDR3 DNA: TGTGCCAGCAGTCCGGCAGACAAGCTTTCGTCTTTCTTT.

This clone was detected only a few times. This chain joins TRBV19 and TRBJ2-1; 10 nucleotides line up with TRBD2. CDR1 is LNHDA, CDR2 SQIVND, per germline (reference sequence). V lost 5 bases, J lost 0 bases, and 7 bases stayed unmatched. The CDR3 runs 17 residues. The CDR3 coding sequence is TGTGCCAGTAGTCCTCGGACTAGCGGAGCCTCCTACAATGAGCAGTTCTTC. Its translation is CASSPRTSGASYNEQFF.

This chain joins TRBV3-1 (or the pseudogene TRBV3-2) and TRBJ1-5; 9 bases map to TRBD1. Germline CDR1 and CDR2: LGHDT and YNNKEL (reference sequence). The CDR3 sequence is 16 residues long. Unmatched junction bases numbered 3, after V lost 1 base and J lost 2 bases. The CDR3 DNA is TGTGCCAGCAGCCAAGGTTGGGACAGGGGCAATCAGCCCCAGCATTTT. Translation gives CASSQGWDRGNQPQHF.

Details on this clone: The sample carries other DNA sequences with the same CDR3. V gene TRBV9 combines with J gene TRBJ1-1, with D possibly TRBD1 on 5 matching bases. CDR3 length: 13 residues. The germline V gene has CDR1 SGDLS and CDR2 YYNGEE. V lost 1 base, J lost 5 bases, and 9 bases lay in between. The CDR3 here is CASSVQGGTEAFF. The CDR3 nucleotides read TGTGCCAGCAGCGTACAGGGAGGAACTGAAGCTTTCTTT.

The gene calls are TRBV11-2 and TRBJ2-5; D possibly corresponds to TRBD2 (6 bases). Germline V gene sequence: CDR1 SGHAT, CDR2 FQNNGV. The ends were cut back, 5 bases at V and 9 bases at J, with 10 bases in the middle. CDR3 length: 11 residues. DNA of the CDR3: TGTGCCAGCAGCCCCTCGGGGGCCCAGTACTTC. It translates to CASSPSGAQYF.

The gene calls are TRBV9 and TRBJ1-2; 10 bases line up with TRBD1. Germline trimming cut 3 bases from V and 4 bases from J; bases unmatched to any gene: 6. Looked up from germline, CDR1 is SGDLS and CDR2 is YYNGEE. The CDR3 is 15 amino acids. CDR3 in DNA: TGTGCCAGCAGCGACCCCGGGGACAGGGGCTATGGCTACACCTTC. Translating gives CASSDPGDRGYGYTF.

This chain links TRBV9 with TRBJ2-3; a weak D match, TRBD1 (5 bases). The length of the CDR3 is 17 residues. Trimming took off 4 bases at V and 0 bases at J, with 18 bases between the two ends. In germline, CDR1 is SGDLS, CDR2 YYNGEE. CDR3 DNA sequence: TGTGCCAGCAGCCGAAACCAGGGTTTGGGGAGCACAGATACGCAGTATTTT. Its translation: CASSRNQGLGSTDTQYF.

The chain joins TRBV9 to TRBJ2-7; 11 bases are shared with TRBD1. The CDR3 length is 15 residues. Losses at the gene ends were 3 bases for V and 2 bases for J; bases not matched to a gene: 4. Germline V gene lookup returns CDR1 SGDLS and CDR2 YYNGEE. CDR3 protein: CASSAGTGGTYEQYF. The CDR3 DNA is TGTGCCAGCAGCGCCGGGACAGGGGGGACCTACGAGCAGTACTTC.

The V call is TRBV9, the J call TRBJ1-2, with TRBD1 matching over 7 bases. The V gene's germline CDR1 is SGDLS and CDR2 YYNGEE. Losses at the gene ends were 0 bases for V and 2 bases for J; bases not matched to a gene: 10. The CDR3 length is 17 residues. The CDR3 spells CASSVEDGTAVNYGYTF. The CDR3 DNA is TGTGCCAGCAGCGTAGAGGATGGGACAGCGGTAAACTATGGCTACACCTTC.

The CDR3 region has the DNA TGTGCCAGCAGCTCTTCGATTAGTGATACGCAGTATTTT. Protein sequence: CASSSSISDTQYF. The rearrangement uses TRBV12-3 or TRBV12-4 and TRBJ2-3; D not certain. The V end lost 6 bases, the J end lost 6 bases, and 13 bases lay between the germline ends. This CDR3 region has 13 residues.